The 9 T cell receptor beta chains below were found in one sample sequenced in a study of CD8+CD57+ T cells in acquired aplastic anemia. Genomic DNA served as template for TCR beta VDJ and CDR3 profiling. TCRdb independently ran MiXCR on the reads; one entry per CDR3 protein. The table shows fewer than 150,000 distinct CDR3 sequences, with 48% occurring only once. The sample comprised sorted CD4+, CD8+, or CD8+CD57+ T cells (not recorded which) from PBMCs. These receptors originate from a human donor in good health, serving as a control.

The chain carries TRBV19 and TRBJ1-5; D remains ambiguous. Per germline, CDR1 LNHDA and CDR2 SQIVND (reference sequence). Deletions cut 3 bases from V and 2 bases from J, with 8 bases between. This CDR3 has 14 residues. The CDR3 bases are TGTGCCAGTAGTATTAGGTCCCGCAATCAGCCCCAGCATTTT. Its protein is CASSIRSRNQPQHF. The full variable domain, its missing parts supplied by reference TRBV19 and TRBJ1-5, is DGGITQSPKYLFRKEGQNVTLSCEQNLNHDAMYWYRQDPGQGLRLIYYSQIVNDFQKGDIAEGYSVSREKKESFPLTVTSAQKNPTAFYLCASSIRSRNQPQHFGDGTRLSIL.

This clonotype came up a few times. The rearrangement joins TRBV24-1 to TRBJ2-1; D is ambiguous. Germline V CDR1 and CDR2: KGHDR, SFDVKD. The CDR3 length is 12 residues. V was trimmed by 11 bases and J by 0 bases, leaving 7 bases between them. The CDR3 DNA reads as TGTGCCATACAGCCCTCCTACAATGAGCAGTTCTTC. Its protein is CAIQPSYNEQFF.

This chain uses TRBV5-1 with TRBJ2-6; the match to TRBD2 covers 7 bases. The germline V gene encodes CDR1 SGHRS and CDR2 YFSETQ. V trimming: 10 bases; J trimming: 4 bases; junction bases outside the gene matches: 5. The CDR3 sequence is 13 residues long. The CDR3 protein is CASRRGGANVLTF. The CDR3 region has the DNA TGCGCCTCCAGGCGGGGGGGGGCCAACGTCCTGACTTTC.

This clonotype was seen many times. The chain couples TRBV6-5 to TRBJ2-3; D ambiguous. Germline assignment: CDR1 MNHEY and CDR2 SVGAGI. The CDR3 length is 15 residues. The V end lost 2 bases, the J end lost 6 bases, and 15 bases lay between the germline ends. CDR3: CASSYLSLSGDTQYF. The CDR3 DNA sequence: TGTGCCAGCAGTTACCTTAGCTTATCTGGGGATACGCAGTATTTT.

As to this clonotype: Sequence at one end of the junction differs from germline and may be a read error. The V and J genes are TRBV7-9 and TRBJ2-3; D possibly uses TRBD1 or TRBD2 (6 bases each). This CDR3 spans 12 amino acids. CDR1 SEHNR and CDR2 FQNEAQ come from the germline V gene (reference sequence). The CDR3 region has the DNA TGTACCAGCACGGGGGCCACAGATACGCGGTATTTT. Protein product: CTSTGATDTRYF.

On this clonotype itself: This may arise from a read error, as a much more abundant clone is one base away. This chain uses TRBV4-3 with TRBJ2-1, with D hard to call. Trimming left V 2 bases short and J 9 bases short, with 17 bases between. The CDR3 has 15 residues. CDR1 is LGHNA and CDR2 is YSLEER in the germline V gene. CDR3 sequence (DNA): TGCGCCAGCAGCCAACATTTTGACCGGAGAAGTGAGCAGTTCTTC. Its protein is CASSQHFDRRSEQFF.

This clonotype was counted between two and nine times. The CDR3: CASSLAQGTNTEAFF. Written as DNA, the CDR3 is TGTGCCAGCAGCTTAGCGCAGGGCACGAACACTGAAGCTTTCTTT. The V and J genes are TRBV7-9 and TRBJ1-1; D perhaps matches TRBD1 (5 bases). Trimming cost V 0 bases and J 1 base, with 9 bases left between them. The CDR3 is made up of 15 amino acids. Germline V lookup: CDR1 SEHNR, CDR2 FQNEAQ (reference sequence). Looking up the rest from reference TRBV7-9 and TRBJ1-1 gives the full variable domain: DTGVSQNPRHKITKRGQNVTFRCDPISEHNRLYWYRQTLGQGPEFLTYFQNEAQLEKSRLLSDRFSAERPKGSFSTLEIQRTEQGDSAMYLCASSLAQGTNTEAFFGQGTRLTVV.

V is TRBV7-6 and J is TRBJ2-7; D might be TRBD2 (6 bases). The CDR3 has 14 residues. Between the trimmed V and J ends, which lost 1 base and 4 bases, there was a span of 11 bases. Germline lookup yields CDR1 SGHVS and CDR2 FNYEAQ. In DNA, the CDR3 is TGTGCCAGCAGCTTAGGGGGGGTCGTGTACGAGCAGTACTTC. It codes for CASSLGGVVYEQYF.

The genes are TRBV2 and TRBJ1-6; TRBD1 might be the D (5 bases). The CDR3 extends over 15 amino acids. Trimming removed 0 bases from V and 6 bases from J, with 9 bases in between. Germline V CDR1 and CDR2: SNHLY, FYNNEI. CDR3 sequence reads: CASSEAIGANSPLHF. CDR3 nucleotide sequence: TGTGCCAGCAGTGAAGCGATCGGGGCTAATTCACCCCTCCACTTT.